One TCR beta chain is described in this entry. Its antigen remains unknown. In germline, CDR1 is SNHLY, CDR2 FYNNEI. This CDR3 contains 14 residues. The V and J ends lost 6 bases and 0 bases respectively, with 6 bases between them. This sample was taken from a study of T cell responses to AZD1222 COVID-19 vaccine. Study results and caveats: Repertoire collection took place solely once the T cell response had peaked. The span of vaccine-associated CD4 TCRs extended across spike, with dominance at 160-218 and 743-854. Females made up more of the donors, who were largely white British, and clonal diversity may have come out too low.

The table came from immunoSEQ multiplex PCR; TCRdb's copy has only in-frame clones and leaves some out. The sample has 100,000 to 120,000 clones, around nine tenths seen once. The source was peripheral blood, collected 28 days after the second AZD1222 dose. The receptor comes from an adult who received the AZD1222 COVID-19 vaccine. The V call is TRBV2, the J call TRBJ1-6; D gene uncertain. The CDR3: CASRPSSYNSPLHF. Written as DNA, the CDR3 is TGTGCCAGCAGGCCAAGCTCCTATAATTCACCCCTCCACTTT.